This T cell receptor beta chain was found in a study of OX40 agonist ivuxolimab in advanced cancers. Study findings and constraints: Some nonresponders also had low normalized T-cell clonal expansion.

The V gene lost 5 bases and the J gene lost 2 bases, with 7 bases spanning the gap. The V gene's germline CDR1 is MDHEN and CDR2 SYDVKM. The CDR3 is 12 residues long. Concerning this clone: Its specificity is not known.

The protocol was immunoSEQ multiplex PCR, while the TCRdb copy is restricted to in-frame clones and leaves out a portion. This sample has under 85,000 clones, with just under 80% found just once. The sequence was obtained from an adult with an advanced solid tumor such as melanoma, head and neck, liver or kidney cancer. Sequencing was performed on CD4+ or CD8+ T cells sorted from blood, taken in a trial of the OX40 agonist ivuxolimab. The genes are TRBV28 and TRBJ2-7; the D gene is possibly TRBD2 (5 bases). CDR3 bases: TGTGCCAGCAGTCCGGGGACCTACGAGCAGTACTTC. It encodes CASSPGTYEQYF.